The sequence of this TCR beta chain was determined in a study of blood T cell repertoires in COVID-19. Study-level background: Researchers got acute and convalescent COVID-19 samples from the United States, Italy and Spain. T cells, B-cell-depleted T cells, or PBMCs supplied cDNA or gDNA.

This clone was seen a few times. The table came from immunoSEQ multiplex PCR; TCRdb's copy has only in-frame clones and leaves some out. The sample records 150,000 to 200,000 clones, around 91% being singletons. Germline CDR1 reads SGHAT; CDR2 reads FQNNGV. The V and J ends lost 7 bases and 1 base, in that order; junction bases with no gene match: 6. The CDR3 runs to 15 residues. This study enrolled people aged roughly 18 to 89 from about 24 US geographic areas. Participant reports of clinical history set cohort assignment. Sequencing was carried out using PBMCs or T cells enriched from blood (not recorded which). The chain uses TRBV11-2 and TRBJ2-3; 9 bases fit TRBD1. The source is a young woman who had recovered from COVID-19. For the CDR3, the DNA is TGTGCCAGCACCTCGACAGGGGGTGGCACAGATACGCAGTATTTT. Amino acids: CASTSTGGGTDTQYF.